These T cell receptor beta chains were read from a single sample in a study of CD8 T cells in Susac syndrome. TCRdb itself ran the immunoSEQ multiplex PCR reads through MiXCR, one entry per CDR3 protein. In the table there are 250,000 to 300,000 distinct CDR3 sequences, more than 75% of which are singletons. Sequencing was carried out using CD8+ T cells from PBMCs. The receptors were sampled from a human donor with multiple sclerosis. The CDR3 runs from the conserved cysteine through the conserved F or W. The D gene is left open where the match is weak. Clone size, where shown, is once, few, many, or a class for clones that have expanded.

CDR3 DNA	CDR3 protein	D gene	V gene	J gene	clone size
TGTGCCAGCAGTAAGATCGGGACAGGGAACACTGAAGCTTTCTTT	CASSKIGTGNTEAFF	TRBD1	TRBV9	TRBJ1-1	.
TGTGCCAGCAGTTTGGACCAAGCAGATACGCAGTATTTT	CASSLDQADTQYF	.	TRBV12-3/TRBV12-4	TRBJ2-3	.
TGTGCCACCAGTGATTCGGCGGGCCAGGGCCTGAACACCGGGGAGCTGTTTTTT	CATSDSAGQGLNTGELFF	.	TRBV24-1	TRBJ2-2	.
TGCGCCAGCAGCCAAGCCGAGGGAGCTTTCTTT	CASSQAEGAFF	.	TRBV4-1	TRBJ1-1	.
TGTGCCAGCAGACAGGGACCCCGAGAGACCCAGTACTTC	CASRQGPRETQYF	.	TRBV6-5	TRBJ2-5	.
TGTGCCAGCAGTGACATAGCGGGAGTTGTGGATGAGCAGTTCTTC	CASSDIAGVVDEQFF	TRBD2	TRBV2	TRBJ2-1	.
TGTGCCAGCTCACCACGGAGCGGGAGCCCCGGGGAGCTGTTTTTT	CASSPRSGSPGELFF	TRBD2	TRBV18	TRBJ2-2	.
TGCAGTGCTAGAGACCTACTAGCGGGAGTGGCCTACGAGCAGTACTTC	CSARDLLAGVAYEQYF	TRBD2	TRBV20-1	TRBJ2-7	.
TGTGCCAGCAGTGAAGAAGTTCATTACGGCGGGGGGAGCACAGATACGCAGTATTTT	CASSEEVHYGGGSTDTQYF	TRBD2	TRBV2	TRBJ2-3	.
TGTGCCTGGAGTCTAGCGGGGGCGGCCGAGACCCAGTACTTC	CAWSLAGAAETQYF	TRBD2	TRBV30	TRBJ2-5	once
TGTGCCAGCAGCCCCAACAGGGTAGGTCAGCCCCAGCATTTT	CASSPNRVGQPQHF	.	TRBV9	TRBJ1-5	.
TGCGCCAGCAGCTTGGCTCAGGCTTACGGAGATGGCTACACCTTC	CASSLAQAYGDGYTF	.	TRBV5-1	TRBJ1-2	.
TGTGCCAGCAGTTACGGTACAGGGGGCGGACAGACCCAGTACTTC	CASSYGTGGGQTQYF	TRBD1	TRBV6-5	TRBJ2-5	few
TGTGCCAGCAGTGAACCTATGACAGGTCCCCCAACCTACGAGCAGTACTTC	CASSEPMTGPPTYEQYF	.	TRBV6-1	TRBJ2-7	.
TGTGCCAGCAGCCAAGAAGGGGGAGCGACCTACAATGAGCAGTTCTTC	CASSQEGGATYNEQFF	.	TRBV4-2	TRBJ2-1	.
TGTGCCAGCAGTTTAAATGGGGGAAATAGCAATCAGCCCCAGCATTTT	CASSLNGGNSNQPQHF	.	TRBV28	TRBJ1-5	.
TGTGCCAGCAGCTTAGGGCAGGGAGGCGTAAGCTCCTACAATGAGCAGTTCTTC	CASSLGQGGVSSYNEQFF	.	TRBV13	TRBJ2-1	.
TGTGCCAGCAGTTACGACGGAACCTACGAGCAGTACTTC	CASSYDGTYEQYF	.	TRBV27	TRBJ2-7	.
TGTGCCAGCAGCTCCCGGGAATTTAACACTGAAGCTTTCTTT	CASSSREFNTEAFF	.	TRBV7-2	TRBJ1-1	few
TGTGCCAGCAGTCCCCGCCCAACGAACACCGGGGAGCTGTTTTTT	CASSPRPTNTGELFF	.	TRBV28	TRBJ2-2	.
TGTGCCAGCAGGGGGGATGGGACATCTAACTATGGCTACACCTTC	CASRGDGTSNYGYTF	.	TRBV12-3/TRBV12-4	TRBJ1-2	.
TGTGCCAGCAGCGGCCACGGGGAATGGGGCCCAGATACGCAGTATTTT	CASSGHGEWGPDTQYF	.	TRBV28	TRBJ2-3	.
TGTGCCAGCAGCCGAGGGGTTAAAGGAGAGCAGTACTTC	CASSRGVKGEQYF	.	TRBV27	TRBJ2-7	.
TGTGCCAGCAGCCCCCGACAGTCCGGAAGACTTACCACTGAAGCTTTCTTT	CASSPRQSGRLTTEAFF	.	TRBV28	TRBJ1-1	.
TGCAGTGCTAGAGGGTGGCACAGGGGCGTCGACGAGCAGTACTTC	CSARGWHRGVDEQYF	TRBD1	TRBV20-1	TRBJ2-7	.
TGTGCCAGCAGTTACTGGACCGGGACAGTCAGCTACGAGCAGTACTTC	CASSYWTGTVSYEQYF	TRBD1	TRBV6-6	TRBJ2-7	.
TGCAGCGTTTTCCTCCGGACAGGGAGGCCCTACGAGCAGTACTTC	CSVFLRTGRPYEQYF	TRBD1	TRBV29-1	TRBJ2-7	.
TGTGCCAGCAGTTTATCTCATGAGCAGTTCTTC	CASSLSHEQFF	.	TRBV28	TRBJ2-1	few
TGTGCCAGCATGTTGTCTCCTAACACTGAAGCTTTCTTT	CASMLSPNTEAFF	.	TRBV6-1	TRBJ1-1	few
TGTGCCAGCAGTTACGACCAGGGGCCAGATACGCAGTATTTT	CASSYDQGPDTQYF	.	TRBV6-6	TRBJ2-3	few
TGTGCCAGCAGTTTGGGGGACAGTTCCTACAATGAGCAGTTCTTC	CASSLGDSSYNEQFF	TRBD1	TRBV5-5	TRBJ2-1	few
TGTGCCAGCACCTCCCTTAGGACTAGCGGGAGAAGGTCCAATGAGCAGTTCTTC	CASTSLRTSGRRSNEQFF	TRBD2	TRBV28	TRBJ2-1	once
TGTGCCAGCAGTTACTCGATTGGGCATATATCTTCCTCTGGAAACACCATATATTTT	CASSYSIGHISSSGNTIYF	.	TRBV6-5	TRBJ1-3	.
TGTGCCAGCGGGGCCCAAGAGACCCAGTACTTC	CASGAQETQYF	.	TRBV5-6	TRBJ2-5	.
TGCAGCGTTGAGGGACAACCCAAGGGAGAGACCCAGTACTTC	CSVEGQPKGETQYF	.	TRBV29-1	TRBJ2-5	.
TGCAGCGTTGAAGCTAGGGAGACGGGAAACTATGGCTACACCTTC	CSVEARETGNYGYTF	.	TRBV29-1	TRBJ1-2	.
TGTGCCAGCAGTTCTGGGACATCTCTTAACTATGGCTACACCTTC	CASSSGTSLNYGYTF	.	TRBV12-3/TRBV12-4	TRBJ1-2	.
TGTGCCAGCAGCTTAACAACAGGGGCTAATGGCTACACCTTC	CASSLTTGANGYTF	TRBD1	TRBV7-8	TRBJ1-2	.
TGTGCCTGGAGTGCCACCACAAGCTATGGCTACACCTTC	CAWSATTSYGYTF	.	TRBV30	TRBJ1-2	.
TGTGCCAGCAGCGGCCATGGACAGGGTCATGAAAAACTGTTTTTT	CASSGHGQGHEKLFF	TRBD1	TRBV2	TRBJ1-4	.
TGTGCCAGCGATGGAGAGGGCCGATACGAGCAGTACTTC	CASDGEGRYEQYF	.	TRBV28	TRBJ2-7	few
TGTGCCAGCAGCCAAACTAGCGGGTGGAGCACAGATACGCAGTATTTT	CASSQTSGWSTDTQYF	TRBD2	TRBV3-1	TRBJ2-3	.
TGTGCCAGCAGCTCCGAGCGGTACAATGAGCAGTTCTTC	CASSSERYNEQFF	.	TRBV7-9	TRBJ2-1	.
TGTGCCAGCAGCTCCTTGCCCCATAGCTCTGGGGCCAACGTCCTGACTTTC	CASSSLPHSSGANVLTF	.	TRBV7-9	TRBJ2-6	.
TGTGCCAGCAGCCAAGTCCGGACAGTCGAGACCCAGTACTTC	CASSQVRTVETQYF	.	TRBV3-1	TRBJ2-5	.
TGTGCCAGCAGCCAAGGGACAGGGCTTGGTTACGAGCAGTACTTC	CASSQGTGLGYEQYF	TRBD1	TRBV14	TRBJ2-7	.
TGTGCCAGCAGCGTAGCTACGGGGACAAGCTCCTACAATGAGCAGTTCTTC	CASSVATGTSSYNEQFF	.	TRBV9	TRBJ2-1	.
TGTGCCAGCAGCCCTGGGCGGACCTACGAGCAGTACTTC	CASSPGRTYEQYF	.	TRBV5-6	TRBJ2-7	.
TGTGCTAGTGGTTTGGGGGGAAGTACTGAAGCTTTCTTT	CASGLGGSTEAFF	.	TRBV12-5	TRBJ1-1	.
TGTGCCAGTGGACAAGCGGGAGGGCCGCGGAATGAGCAGTTCTTC	CASGQAGGPRNEQFF	TRBD2	TRBV9	TRBJ2-1	.
TGTGCCAGCAAACCCCCGGGTGCTAATGAAAAACTGTTTTTT	CASKPPGANEKLFF	.	TRBV27	TRBJ1-4	.
TGTGCCAGCAGTTATCTCAGGGGGCAGACAGATACGCAGTATTTT	CASSYLRGQTDTQYF	TRBD1	TRBV6-5	TRBJ2-3	.
TGTGCCAGCAGTTACGGACCGAATCAGCCCCAGCATTTT	CASSYGPNQPQHF	.	TRBV6-5	TRBJ1-5	few
TGTGCCAGCAGTTCGGGGGGACAGGGTGTCTTCACTGAAGCTTTCTTT	CASSSGGQGVFTEAFF	TRBD1	TRBV6-5	TRBJ1-1	few